This TCR beta chain was profiled in a study of cytomegalovirus exposure and HLA in healthy donors. Background on the study: A prior analysis found 100 million to 140 million unique TCR beta sequences from 150 million to 200 million T cells. Study-wide results and limits: The study found most TCR sequences rare, yet found some public TCRs in many donors. TCR beta chain V- and J-gene trimming was linked, in a later analysis, to a missense variant in DCLRE1C.

V lost 4 bases, J lost 5 bases, and 11 bases lay in between. Germline lookup yields CDR1 MNHEY and CDR2 SVGAGI. This CDR3 has 13 residues. PCR amplification relied on 60 Vbeta primers (plus 13 Jbeta primers). Per the original methods: Approximately 11 million of the approximately 80 million unique TCR beta chains counted in a later analysis were shared. Clones were sequenced by immunoSEQ multiplex PCR, and TCRdb holds only the in-frame ones, with some missing. D and trimming come from the DNA, and the V and J calls and clone size come from that table. Of under 150,000 clones listed, about 79% were seen once; the top ten hold nearly 2.5%. A remark on this clone: Its antigen remains unknown.

The sequence derives from a woman under 30 in good health and CMV-seronegative. This sequence joins TRBV6-5 and TRBJ2-5; TRBD2 might be the D (5 bases). What was sequenced was PBMCs. CDR3 in DNA: TGTGCCAGCAGTTCCGGGATTGGGGAGACCCAGTACTTC. Amino acids: CASSSGIGETQYF.